The entry below describes one TCR beta chain. This entry belongs to a study of blood T cell repertoires in COVID-19. Looking at the study overall: Acute-phase and convalescent COVID-19 samples originated in the United States, Italy and Spain.

Original data processing: Researchers report that nucleated cell counts were estimated from reference gene primer amplification. Libraries were prepared by immunoSEQ multiplex PCR; TCRdb keeps only in-frame clonotypes and omits some of them. V and J calls and clone size are those listed in that table; D and trimming were worked out from the DNA. This sample carries roughly 70,000 clones, around 67% of them seen once, and the ten largest clones take around 21%. Germline lookup yields CDR1 SNHLY and CDR2 FYNNEI. Trimming took off 5 bases at V and 0 bases at J, with 17 bases between the two ends. The CDR3 length is 17 residues.

This receptor was obtained from a man aged 60 to 75 with acute or convalescent COVID-19. The gene calls are TRBV2 and TRBJ2-1; D is uncertain. Material: peripheral blood. The chain's CDR3 is CASSYPTDASSYNEQFF. CDR3 bases: TGTGCCAGCAGTTATCCGACTGACGCAAGCTCCTACAATGAGCAGTTCTTC.